A single sample gave rise to the 20 T cell receptor beta chains below, sequenced in a study of beta chain features in type 1 diabetes. Expressed TCRB transcripts were sequenced because the isolated RNA had all been reverse transcribed beforehand. Sequencing was performed with immunoSEQ multiplex PCR; in TCRdb, only in-frame clones are kept and a portion is missing. The sample holds more than 250,000 clones; approximately 20% are singletons and the top ten take less than 0.035%. Whole-study results and caveats: Type 1 diabetes patients had TCRB CDR3s that were shorter (moderately but significantly so) in all four CD4+ subsets.

Their specific antigens are unknown. Sequenced input: naive CD4+ T cells from blood. The receptors were gathered from a woman between 40 and 55 years old with type 1 diabetes.

This clone was counted a few times. The V and J genes are TRBV7-2 and TRBJ1-2, with no clear D. Between the trimmed V and J ends, which lost 5 bases and 6 bases, there was a span of 19 bases. CDR3 length equals 15 residues. Germline CDR1 is SGHTA and CDR2 is FQGNSA. The CDR3 here is CASSRYQEGEDGYTF. The CDR3, as DNA: TGTGCCAGCAGCCGATATCAGGAGGGTGAGGATGGCTACACCTTC.

This sequence joins TRBV30 and TRBJ1-1; the D is unclear. Germline CDR1 and CDR2: GTSNPN and SVGIG (reference sequence). The V end was cut by 5 bases, the J end by 4 bases, with 11 bases between. The CDR3 is 12 amino acids. CDR3 in amino acids: CAWGYLSTEAFF. CDR3 sequence (DNA): TGTGCCTGGGGTTATCTTAGCACTGAAGCTTTCTTT.

The rearrangement joins TRBV4-3 to TRBJ2-5, with D perhaps TRBD2 (6 bases). Trimming removed 1 base at V and 1 base at J, with 19 bases between. The CDR3 consists of 18 residues. Germline lookup yields CDR1 LGHNA and CDR2 YSLEER. The CDR3 region is CASSQGRGPSPLQETQYF. The CDR3 nucleotides are TGCGCCAGCAGCCAAGGGCGGGGCCCTTCTCCCCTCCAAGAGACCCAGTACTTC.

This chain uses TRBV25-1 with TRBJ2-5; no reliable D call. The CDR3 consists of 14 residues. Trimming shortened V by 2 bases and J by 5 bases, and 12 bases separated the two germline ends. CDR1 and CDR2 (germline): MGHDK, SYGVNS. DNA of the CDR3: TGTGCCAGCAGTGAAAGCTGGTCCGGGGAGACCCAGTACTTC. Protein sequence: CASSESWSGETQYF.

V is TRBV7-2 and J is TRBJ2-7, with TRBD2 matching over 11 bases. The CDR3 length is 15 residues. Losses at the gene ends were 3 bases for V and 4 bases for J; bases not matched to a gene: 5. CDR1 and CDR2 (germline): SGHTA, FQGNSA. CDR3 DNA sequence: TGTGCCAGCAGCTTGGAACTAGCGGGAGAGTACGAGCAGTACTTC. It specifies CASSLELAGEYEQYF.

This clone came up a few times. The chain carries TRBV29-1 and TRBJ2-1; D is unresolved. The germline CDR1 and CDR2 sequences are SQVTM and ANQGSEA. Trimming stripped 2 bases from V and 4 bases from J, with 6 bases between. CDR3 length: 12 residues. CDR3 bases: TGCAGCGTTGAAAGCTTTTACAATGAGCAGTTCTTC. It yields the protein CSVESFYNEQFF.

The V and J genes are TRBV7-2 and TRBJ1-5; 8 bases fit TRBD1. The CDR3 has 18 residues. Per the germline V gene, CDR1 is SGHTA and CDR2 is FQGNSA. V was pared by 5 bases and J by 6 bases, with 18 bases of the junction left unmatched. In nucleotides, the CDR3 is TGTGCCAGCAGCCCCGAGGGTCAATCCCAGGGGGCAAGTCAGCCCCAGCATTTT. Protein: CASSPEGQSQGASQPQHF.

A few counts support this clone. The chain has TRBV5-1 and TRBJ2-1, with TRBD1 matching over 7 bases. Germline V gene data show CDR1 as SGHRS and CDR2 as YFSETQ. The V and J ends lost 0 bases and 4 bases, in that order; junction bases with no gene match: 4. This CDR3 has 15 residues. The CDR3 DNA reads TGCGCCAGCAGCTTGGGAGACAGGGTTTACAATGAGCAGTTCTTC. This sequence encodes CASSLGDRVYNEQFF.

V is TRBV7-2 and J is TRBJ1-5, with D possibly being TRBD1 (6 bases). Germline CDR1 and CDR2: SGHTA and FQGNSA. The V end was cut by 5 bases, the J end by 0 bases, with 8 bases between. This CDR3 spans 14 amino acids. CDR3 coding DNA: TGTGCCAGCAGCATGGACAGTAGCAATCAGCCCCAGCATTTT. Protein sequence: CASSMDSSNQPQHF.

In its sample, this clone was seen a few times. The rearrangement links TRBV18 to TRBJ2-1; no definite D call. CDR1 and CDR2 (germline): KGHSH, LQKENI. The ends were cut back, 1 base at V and 7 bases at J, with 11 bases in the middle. The CDR3 runs 14 residues. CDR3: CASSPRVLENEQFF. The CDR3 region has the DNA TGTGCCAGCTCACCACGAGTACTCGAAAATGAGCAGTTCTTC.

This rearrangement joins TRBV7-6 to TRBJ2-1; 13 bases match TRBD2. V gave up 5 bases and J gave up 7 bases; unmatched junction bases: 8. The CDR3 extends over 16 amino acids. Looked up from germline, CDR1 is SGHVS and CDR2 is FNYEAQ. Here the CDR3 reads CASSTRLAGGGNEQFF. For the CDR3, the DNA is TGTGCCAGCAGCACTCGACTAGCGGGAGGAGGAAATGAGCAGTTCTTC.

This clone came up a few times. The V call is TRBV13, the J call TRBJ1-3; 8 positions agree with TRBD1. The CDR3 consists of 14 residues. The V gene's germline CDR1 is PRHDT and CDR2 FYEKMQ (reference sequence). The V gene end was trimmed by 4 bases and the J gene end by 8 bases; junction bases not matched to a gene: 7. The CDR3 DNA follows: TGTGCCAGCAGCTACAGGGGGTTAGGAGACACCATATATTTT. Translated: CASSYRGLGDTIYF.

This clone was found a few times. The chain carries TRBV4-1 and TRBJ1-5; D may be TRBD1 (6 bases). CDR1 and CDR2 (germline): MGHRA, YSYEKL. Trimming left V 1 base short and J 2 bases short, with 12 bases between. This CDR3 contains 16 residues. The DNA for the CDR3 is TGCGCCAGCAGCCAAGCTGGGGGCTGGGGCAATCAGCCCCAGCATTTT. Translating it yields CASSQAGGWGNQPQHF.

This clone has a handful of counts. In nucleotides, the CDR3 is TGTGCCAGCAGTTTGAAGGGGGCGATGACTGAAGCTTTCTTT. Its protein is CASSLKGAMTEAFF. The genes are TRBV27 and TRBJ1-1, with 7 bases identical to TRBD1. Germline V lookup: CDR1 MNHEY, CDR2 SMNVEV (reference sequence). The CDR3 has 14 amino acids. V lost 3 bases, J lost 5 bases, and 6 bases stayed unmatched.

The V call is TRBV9, the J call TRBJ2-5; a possible D gene is TRBD2 (6 bases). Germline V gene sequence: CDR1 SGDLS, CDR2 YYNGEE. The V and J ends lost 4 bases and 3 bases respectively, with 13 bases between them. This CDR3 comprises 14 residues. In DNA, the CDR3 is TGTGCCAGCAGCTTTTCCGGGGGAAAAGAGACCCAGTACTTC. Translated, it gives CASSFSGGKETQYF.

This clone was seen only a few times. The V gene is TRBV7-3, the J gene TRBJ2-2; 7 nucleotides align to TRBD1. This CDR3 comprises 15 residues. Germline V lookup: CDR1 SGHTA, CDR2 FQGTGA. V shed 5 bases, J shed 0 bases, and the junction held 3 bases outside the gene matches. CDR3 protein: CASSLGTANTGELFF. The CDR3 coding sequence is TGTGCCAGCAGCCTAGGGACAGCGAACACCGGGGAGCTGTTTTTT.

The CDR3 sequence is CASSDTGGNQPQHF. The CDR3 DNA is TGCGCCAGCAGCGACACAGGGGGCAATCAGCCCCAGCATTTT. V is TRBV4-1 and J is TRBJ1-5; 7 positions agree with TRBD1. The germline V gene encodes CDR1 MGHRA and CDR2 YSYEKL. Trimming removed 5 bases from V and 2 bases from J; junction bases left unmatched: 3. This CDR3 contains 14 residues.

This clone was detected once. V gene TRBV27 combines with J gene TRBJ1-2; 7 bases match TRBD1. The junction had 7 bases not matched to a gene; V was cut back by 2 bases and J by 4 bases. The CDR3 is made up of 15 amino acids. Germline V gene lookup returns CDR1 MNHEY and CDR2 SMNVEV (reference sequence). The CDR3 loop is CASSLAGTAAYGYTF. The CDR3 region has the DNA TGTGCCAGCAGTTTAGCCGGGACAGCTGCCTATGGCTACACCTTC.

This clone was detected a few times. This rearrangement joins TRBV5-1 to TRBJ1-1; TRBD1 is a possible D gene (5 bases). CDR1 and CDR2 from the germline V gene are SGHRS and YFSETQ. The CDR3 is 15 residues long. V was shortened by 1 base and J by 4 bases, with 14 bases between the two germline ends. This chain's CDR3 is CASSLLFREGTEAFF. CDR3 DNA sequence: TGCGCCAGCAGCTTGCTGTTCAGGGAGGGCACTGAAGCTTTCTTT.

This sequence joins TRBV2 and TRBJ1-1, with D tentatively TRBD1 (5 bases). The CDR3 contains 13 residues. V was clipped by 9 bases and J by 0 bases, with 11 bases between them. From germline, CDR1 is SNHLY and CDR2 FYNNEI. The CDR3 loop is CASYRILNTEAFF. CDR3 in DNA: TGTGCCAGTTACAGGATCCTGAACACTGAAGCTTTCTTT.